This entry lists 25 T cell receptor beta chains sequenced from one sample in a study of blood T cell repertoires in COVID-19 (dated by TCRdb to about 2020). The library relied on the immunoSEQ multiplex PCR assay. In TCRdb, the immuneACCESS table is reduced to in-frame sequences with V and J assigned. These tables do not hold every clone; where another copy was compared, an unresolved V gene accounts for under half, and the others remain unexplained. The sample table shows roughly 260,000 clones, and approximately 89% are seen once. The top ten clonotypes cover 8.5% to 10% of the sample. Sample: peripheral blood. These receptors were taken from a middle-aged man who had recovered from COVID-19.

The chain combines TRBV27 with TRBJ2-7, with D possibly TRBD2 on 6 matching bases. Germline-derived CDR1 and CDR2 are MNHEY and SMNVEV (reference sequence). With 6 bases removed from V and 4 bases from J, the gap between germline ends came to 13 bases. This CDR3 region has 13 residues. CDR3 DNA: TGTGCCAGCAGCCGGCGGGGTCTTTACGAGCAGTACTTC. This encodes CASSRRGLYEQYF.

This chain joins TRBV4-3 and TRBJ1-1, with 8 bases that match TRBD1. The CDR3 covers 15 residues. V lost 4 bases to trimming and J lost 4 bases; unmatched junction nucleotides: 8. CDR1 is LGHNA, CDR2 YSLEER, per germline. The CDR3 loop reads CASSLQGAHITEAFF. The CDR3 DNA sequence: TGCGCCAGCAGCCTCCAGGGGGCGCATATCACTGAAGCTTTCTTT.

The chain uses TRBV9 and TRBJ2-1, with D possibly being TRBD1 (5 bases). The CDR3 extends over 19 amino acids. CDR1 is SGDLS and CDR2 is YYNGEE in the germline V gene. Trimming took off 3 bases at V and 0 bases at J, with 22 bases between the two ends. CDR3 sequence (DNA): TGTGCCAGCAGCGGTGGGGCTAGTGGGCGAGGAAGCTCCTACAATGAGCAGTTCTTC. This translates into CASSGGASGRGSSYNEQFF.

CDR3 sequence: CASSYPPDTEAFF. In DNA form, the CDR3 reads TGTGCCAGCAGTTACCCTCCGGACACTGAAGCTTTCTTT. The V call is TRBV6-6, the J call TRBJ1-1; D uncertain. CDR1 and CDR2 (germline): MNHNY, SVGAGI (reference sequence). This CDR3 is 13 amino acids long. Deletions cut 2 bases from V and 3 bases from J, with 7 bases between.

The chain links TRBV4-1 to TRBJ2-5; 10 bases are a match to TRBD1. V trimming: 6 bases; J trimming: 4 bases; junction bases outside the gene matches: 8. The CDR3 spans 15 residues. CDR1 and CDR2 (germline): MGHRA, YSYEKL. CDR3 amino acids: CASSPTRTGGETQYF. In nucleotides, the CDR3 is TGCGCCAGCAGTCCCACTCGGACAGGGGGAGAGACCCAGTACTTC.

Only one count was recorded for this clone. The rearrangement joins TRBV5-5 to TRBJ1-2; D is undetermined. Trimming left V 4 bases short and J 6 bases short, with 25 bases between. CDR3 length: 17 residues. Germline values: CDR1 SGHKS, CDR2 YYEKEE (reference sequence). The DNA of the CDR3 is TGTGCCAGCAGCCCGTTCGTCTGGCGGACTAGAGAGAATGGCTACACCTTC. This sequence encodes CASSPFVWRTRENGYTF.

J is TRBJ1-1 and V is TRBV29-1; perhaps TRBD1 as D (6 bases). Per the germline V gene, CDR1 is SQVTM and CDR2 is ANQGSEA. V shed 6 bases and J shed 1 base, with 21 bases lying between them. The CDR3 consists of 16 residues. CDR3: CSVAPLLQGSNTEAFF. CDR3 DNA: TGCAGCGTGGCCCCACTCCTACAGGGTTCGAACACTGAAGCTTTCTTT. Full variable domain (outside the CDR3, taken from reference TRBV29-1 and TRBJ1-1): SAVISQKPSRDICQRGTSLTIQCQVDSQVTMMFWYRQQPGQSLTLIATANQGSEATYESGFVIDKFPISRPNLTFSTLTVSNMSPEDSSIYLCSVAPLLQGSNTEAFFGQGTRLTVV.

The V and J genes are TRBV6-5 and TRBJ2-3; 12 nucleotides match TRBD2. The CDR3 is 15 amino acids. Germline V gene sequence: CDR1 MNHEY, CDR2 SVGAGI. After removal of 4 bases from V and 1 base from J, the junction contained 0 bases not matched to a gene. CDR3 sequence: CASSSSGRGTDTQYF. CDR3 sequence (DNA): TGTGCCAGCAGTTCTAGCGGGAGGGGCACAGATACGCAGTATTTT.

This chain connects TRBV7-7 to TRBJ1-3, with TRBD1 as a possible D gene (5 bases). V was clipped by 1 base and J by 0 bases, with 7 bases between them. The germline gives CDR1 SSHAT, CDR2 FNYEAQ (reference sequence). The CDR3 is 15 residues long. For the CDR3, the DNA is TGTGCCAGCAGCTTAGATACAGGCTCTGGAAACACCATATATTTT. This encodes CASSLDTGSGNTIYF.

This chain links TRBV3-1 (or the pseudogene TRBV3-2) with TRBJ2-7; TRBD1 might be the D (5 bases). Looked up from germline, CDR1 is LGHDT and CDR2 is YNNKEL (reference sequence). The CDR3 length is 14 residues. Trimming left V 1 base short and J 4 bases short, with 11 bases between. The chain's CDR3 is CASSQGYRWYEQYF. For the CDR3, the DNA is TGTGCCAGCAGCCAAGGATACAGGTGGTACGAGCAGTACTTC.

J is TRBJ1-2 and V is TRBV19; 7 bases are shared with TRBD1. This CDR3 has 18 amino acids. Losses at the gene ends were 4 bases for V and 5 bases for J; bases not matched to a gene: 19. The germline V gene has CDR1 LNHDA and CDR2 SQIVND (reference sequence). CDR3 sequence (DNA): TGTGCCAGTAGTAGACTTGACAGGGAGGTCGGTAATTATTATGGCTACACCTTC. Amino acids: CASSRLDREVGNYYGYTF.

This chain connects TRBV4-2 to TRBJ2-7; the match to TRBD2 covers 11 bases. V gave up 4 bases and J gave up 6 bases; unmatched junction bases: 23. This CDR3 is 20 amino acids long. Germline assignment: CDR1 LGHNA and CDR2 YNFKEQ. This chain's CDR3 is CASSRQKTSGMGFRPSEQYF. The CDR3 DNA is TGTGCCAGCAGCCGGCAAAAGACTAGCGGGATGGGTTTTAGACCAAGCGAGCAGTACTTC.

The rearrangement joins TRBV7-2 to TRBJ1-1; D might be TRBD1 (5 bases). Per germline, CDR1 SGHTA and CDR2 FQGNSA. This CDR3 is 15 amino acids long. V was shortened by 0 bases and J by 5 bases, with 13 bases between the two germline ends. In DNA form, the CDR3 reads TGTGCCAGCAGCTTAGCGATGGCAGGGCGGACTGAAGCTTTCTTT. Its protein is CASSLAMAGRTEAFF.

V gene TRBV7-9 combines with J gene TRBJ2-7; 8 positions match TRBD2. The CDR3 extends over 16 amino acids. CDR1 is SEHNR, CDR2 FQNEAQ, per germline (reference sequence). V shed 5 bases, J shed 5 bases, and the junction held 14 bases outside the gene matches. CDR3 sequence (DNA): TGTGCCAGCAGCCCCCGGGAGGGGGGGGCCTACCACGAGCAGTACTTC. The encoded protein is CASSPREGGAYHEQYF.

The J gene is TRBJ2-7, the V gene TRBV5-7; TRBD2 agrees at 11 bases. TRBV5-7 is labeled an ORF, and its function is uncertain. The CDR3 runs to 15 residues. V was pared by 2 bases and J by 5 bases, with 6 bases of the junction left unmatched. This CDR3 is CASSLFSGRANEQYF. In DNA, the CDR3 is TGTGCCAGCAGCTTATTTAGCGGGAGGGCCAACGAGCAGTACTTC.

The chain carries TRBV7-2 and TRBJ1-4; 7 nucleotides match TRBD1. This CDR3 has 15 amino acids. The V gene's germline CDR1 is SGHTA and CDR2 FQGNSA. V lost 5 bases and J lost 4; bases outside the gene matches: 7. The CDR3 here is CASSGQTGSNEKLFF. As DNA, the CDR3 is TGTGCCAGCAGCGGGCAGACAGGGAGTAATGAAAAACTGTTTTTT. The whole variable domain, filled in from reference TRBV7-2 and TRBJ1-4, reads GAGVSQSPSNKVTEKGKDVELRCDPISGHTALYWYRQSLGQGLEFLIYFQGNSAPDKSGLPSDRFSAERTGGSVSTLTIQRTQQEDSAVYLCASSGQTGSNEKLFFGSGTQLSVL.

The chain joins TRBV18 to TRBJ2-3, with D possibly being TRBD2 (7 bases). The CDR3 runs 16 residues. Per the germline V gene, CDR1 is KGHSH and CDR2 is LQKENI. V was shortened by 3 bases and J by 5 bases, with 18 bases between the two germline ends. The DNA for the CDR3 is TGTGCCAGCTCACCGCTATGGGGGGGCGTTGGAGATACGCAGTATTTT. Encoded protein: CASSPLWGGVGDTQYF.

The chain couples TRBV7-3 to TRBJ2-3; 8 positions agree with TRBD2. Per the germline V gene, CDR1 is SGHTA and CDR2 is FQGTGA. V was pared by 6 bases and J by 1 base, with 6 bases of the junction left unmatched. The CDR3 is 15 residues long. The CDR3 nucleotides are TGTGCCAGCAGTTCTGCGACTAGCGGCACAGATACGCAGTATTTT. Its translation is CASSSATSGTDTQYF.

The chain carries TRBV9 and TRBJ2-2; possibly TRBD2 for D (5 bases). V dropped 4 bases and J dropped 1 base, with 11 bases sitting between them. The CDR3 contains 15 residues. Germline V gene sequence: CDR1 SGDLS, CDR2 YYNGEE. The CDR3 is CASSHSSRNTGELFF. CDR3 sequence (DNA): TGTGCCAGCAGCCATTCTAGCAGGAACACCGGGGAGCTGTTTTTT.

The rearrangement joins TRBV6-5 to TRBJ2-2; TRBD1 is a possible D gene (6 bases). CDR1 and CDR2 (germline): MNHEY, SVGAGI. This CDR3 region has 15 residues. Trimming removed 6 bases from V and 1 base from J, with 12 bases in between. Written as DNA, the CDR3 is TGTGCCAGCAGAACCGGGACACTGAACACCGGGGAGCTGTTTTTT. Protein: CASRTGTLNTGELFF.

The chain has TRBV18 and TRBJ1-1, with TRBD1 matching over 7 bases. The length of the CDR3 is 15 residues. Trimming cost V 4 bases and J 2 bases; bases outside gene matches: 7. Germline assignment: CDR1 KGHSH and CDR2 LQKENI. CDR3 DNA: TGTGCCAGCTCACTCGCCGGGACAGAAAACACTGAAGCTTTCTTT. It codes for CASSLAGTENTEAFF.

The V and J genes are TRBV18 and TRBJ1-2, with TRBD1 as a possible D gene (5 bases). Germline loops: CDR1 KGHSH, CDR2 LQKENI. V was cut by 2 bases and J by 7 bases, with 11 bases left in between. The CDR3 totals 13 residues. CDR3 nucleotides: TGTGCCAGCTCACCAGGGGCCGTCCTTGGCTACACCTTC. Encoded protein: CASSPGAVLGYTF.

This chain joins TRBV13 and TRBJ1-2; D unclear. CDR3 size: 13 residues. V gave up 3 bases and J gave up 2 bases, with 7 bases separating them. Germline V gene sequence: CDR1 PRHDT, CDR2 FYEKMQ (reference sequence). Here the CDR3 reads CASSLRINYGYTF. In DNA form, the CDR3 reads TGTGCCAGCAGCTTGCGGATAAACTATGGCTACACCTTC.

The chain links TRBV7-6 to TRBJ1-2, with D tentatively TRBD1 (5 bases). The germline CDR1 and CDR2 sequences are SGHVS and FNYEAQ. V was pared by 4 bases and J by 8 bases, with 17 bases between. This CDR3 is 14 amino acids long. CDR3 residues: CASSSRAGLGGYTF. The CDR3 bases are TGTGCCAGCAGCTCCAGAGCAGGGCTTGGCGGCTACACCTTC.

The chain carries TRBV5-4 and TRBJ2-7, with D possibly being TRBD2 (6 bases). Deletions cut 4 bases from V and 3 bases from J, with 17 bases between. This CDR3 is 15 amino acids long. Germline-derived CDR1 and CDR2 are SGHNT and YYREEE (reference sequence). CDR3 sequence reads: CASSPSGRGDYEQYF. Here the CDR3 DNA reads TGTGCCAGCAGCCCCTCGGGGCGGGGTGACTACGAGCAGTACTTC.